What follows are 3 T cell receptor beta chains derived from one specimen sequenced in a study of T cells in Graves' hyperthyroidism and ophthalmopathy. RNA transcripts served as the template for amplifying TCR beta CDR3 regions. The HTBI set primed first-round TCR CDR3 RT-PCR. TCRdb reprocessed the multiplex PCR reads via MiXCR and lists one record per CDR3 protein. Of some 570,000 distinct CDR3 sequences listed, 12% to 15% are singletons. The sample taken for sequencing was blood. The receptor set was obtained from a woman aged 18-29 years with Graves' ophthalmopathy.

This rearrangement joins TRBV30 to TRBJ2-6, with D possibly TRBD1 on 5 matching bases. CDR1 GTSNPN and CDR2 SVGIG come from the germline V gene (reference sequence). The CDR3 is 15 residues long. V lost 2 bases and J 0 bases, leaving 8 bases between the germline ends. The CDR3 bases are TGTGCCTGGAGTTATGACAGCTCTGGGGCCAACGTCCTGACTTTC. Protein sequence: CAWSYDSSGANVLTF.

This clonotype showed up many times. V and J are TRBV2 and TRBJ2-1; D remains ambiguous. The CDR3 is 11 residues long. From germline, CDR1 is SNHLY and CDR2 FYNNEI. The V end lost 3 bases, the J end lost 7 bases, and 4 bases lay between the germline ends. This CDR3 is CASSEGNEQFF. The DNA of the CDR3 is TGTGCCAGCAGTGAGGGGAATGAGCAGTTCTTC.

The V and J genes are TRBV11-3 and TRBJ2-5; maybe TRBD2 (6 bases). Germline values: CDR1 SGHNT, CDR2 YENEEA. The ends were cut back, 4 bases at V and 7 bases at J, with 16 bases in the middle. The CDR3 extends over 14 amino acids. The CDR3 nucleotides are TGTGCCAGCAGCTGGCAGGGAGGTAGAGGGACCCAGTACTTC. It translates to CASSWQGGRGTQYF.